This TCR beta chain was sequenced for a study of blood T cell repertoires in COVID-19. In the study's own analysis: Using reference gene primer amplification, nucleated cell counts were estimated. Profiled with immunoSEQ multiplex PCR; TCRdb holds only in-frame clones, not every one. V and J calls and clone size follow that table, whereas D and trimming were derived from the DNA. Among around 75,000 clones, 86% were seen once, and the ten largest hold approximately 4.1%. Germline V gene sequence: CDR1 LGHNA, CDR2 YNFKEQ. The CDR3 spans 16 residues. Deletions cut 1 base from V and 4 bases from J, with 15 bases between.

Sequenced sample: peripheral blood. The chain is built from TRBV4-2 and TRBJ2-3, with a weak D call TRBD2 (6 bases). This receptor was taken from a man in his 70s with active COVID-19. CDR3 protein: CASSQARASDADTQYF. CDR3 bases: TGTGCCAGCAGCCAAGCCCGGGCTAGCGACGCAGATACGCAGTATTTT.